A selection of T cell receptor beta chains follows, all from one sample in a study of HIV-infected patients and healthy controls. Using its own MiXCR run on the 5' RACE reads, TCRdb lists one record per CDR3 protein. The sample has 20,000 to 30,000 distinct CDR3 sequences; roughly 7.9% are singletons. Sequences were obtained from blood. Receptors originate from an adult in good health. Both conserved end residues are part of each CDR3. D genes are given only for firm matches. Size is stated for part of the rows, as once, few or many counts, or as a class when the clone is expanded.

V gene: TRBV28
clone size: medium-sized
D gene: TRBD1
J gene: TRBJ2-1
CDR3 protein: CASSPQWTGGPYNEQFF
CDR3 DNA: TGTGCCAGCAGTCCCCAATGGACAGGGGGCCCCTACAATGAGCAGTTCTTC

V gene: TRBV25-1
clone size: .
D gene: TRBD2
J gene: TRBJ2-1
CDR3 protein: CASSSPGTSGNNEQFF
CDR3 DNA: TGTGCCAGCAGCAGCCCCGGGACTAGCGGAAACAATGAGCAGTTCTTC

V gene: TRBV3-1
clone size: many
D gene: .
J gene: TRBJ1-1
CDR3 protein: CASSHRQIMNTEAFF
CDR3 DNA: TGTGCCAGCAGCCACCGACAGATCATGAACACTGAAGCTTTCTTT

V gene: TRBV6-1
clone size: .
D gene: TRBD1
J gene: TRBJ2-7
CDR3 protein: CASSSGQVHEQYF
CDR3 DNA: TGTGCCAGCAGCTCGGGACAGGTCCACGAGCAGTACTTC

V gene: TRBV6-5
clone size: many
D gene: .
J gene: TRBJ2-6
CDR3 protein: CASSLGLSGANVLTF
CDR3 DNA: TGTGCCAGCAGTCTCGGACTCTCTGGGGCCAACGTCCTGACTTTC

V gene: TRBV6-5
clone size: many
D gene: .
J gene: TRBJ2-1
CDR3 protein: CASSSKGVDRSSMREQFF
CDR3 DNA: TGTGCCAGCAGTTCAAAAGGGGTAGACAGGAGCTCTATGCGGGAGCAGTTCTTC

V gene: TRBV3-1
clone size: many
D gene: .
J gene: TRBJ2-1
CDR3 protein: CASSQGRVSEQFF
CDR3 DNA: TGTGCCAGCAGCCAAGGCCGGGTTAGTGAGCAGTTCTTC

V gene: TRBV29-1
clone size: many
D gene: TRBD2
J gene: TRBJ2-3
CDR3 protein: CSVELARRGGTDTQYF
CDR3 DNA: TGCAGCGTTGAGCTGGCCCGACGGGGGGGCACAGATACGCAGTATTTT

V gene: TRBV2
clone size: .
D gene: TRBD2
J gene: TRBJ2-3
CDR3 protein: CASVIAGSTDTQYF
CDR3 DNA: TGTGCCAGCGTCATAGCGGGAAGCACAGATACGCAGTATTTT

V gene: TRBV3-1
clone size: many
D gene: .
J gene: TRBJ1-1
CDR3 protein: CASSQADRGEAFF
CDR3 DNA: TGTGCCAGCAGCCAAGCGGATAGAGGTGAAGCTTTCTTT

V gene: TRBV20-1
clone size: many
D gene: .
J gene: TRBJ2-1
CDR3 protein: CSARGRGADEQFF
CDR3 DNA: TGCAGTGCTAGAGGGAGGGGGGCGGATGAGCAGTTCTTC

V gene: TRBV29-1
clone size: many
D gene: TRBD2
J gene: TRBJ2-3
CDR3 protein: CSVSTSGGAGDTQYF
CDR3 DNA: TGCAGCGTTTCGACTAGCGGGGGGGCCGGAGATACGCAGTATTTT

V gene: TRBV7-2
clone size: many
D gene: .
J gene: TRBJ1-3
CDR3 protein: CASSFWGPGNTIYF
CDR3 DNA: TGTGCCAGCAGCTTCTGGGGCCCAGGAAACACCATATATTTT

V gene: TRBV5-1
clone size: few
D gene: .
J gene: TRBJ2-1
CDR3 protein: CASSLGFNEQFF
CDR3 DNA: TGCGCCAGCAGCTTGGGGTTCAATGAGCAGTTCTTC

V gene: TRBV30
clone size: many
D gene: .
J gene: TRBJ1-1
CDR3 protein: CAYYPGTEAFF
CDR3 DNA: TGTGCCTACTACCCGGGGACTGAAGCTTTCTTT

V gene: TRBV29-1
clone size: many
D gene: TRBD2
J gene: TRBJ2-3
CDR3 protein: CSVVTSGSTDTQYF
CDR3 DNA: TGCAGCGTTGTTACTAGCGGGAGCACAGATACGCAGTATTTT

V gene: TRBV12-3/TRBV12-4
clone size: few
D gene: .
J gene: TRBJ2-3
CDR3 protein: CASSSGGHDTQYF
CDR3 DNA: TGTGCCAGCAGTTCAGGGGGGCACGACACGCAGTATTTT

V gene: TRBV7-9
clone size: .
D gene: .
J gene: TRBJ2-2
CDR3 protein: CASSSGVHTGELFF
CDR3 DNA: TGTGCCAGCAGCTCCGGAGTACACACCGGGGAGCTGTTTTTT

V gene: TRBV10-3
clone size: .
D gene: TRBD1
J gene: TRBJ2-5
CDR3 protein: CAISEPPGQVEETQYF
CDR3 DNA: TGTGCCATCAGTGAGCCACCGGGACAGGTTGAAGAGACCCAGTACTTC

V gene: TRBV7-3
clone size: .
D gene: TRBD2
J gene: TRBJ2-1
CDR3 protein: CASSLTPLLAGVYFNEQFF
CDR3 DNA: TGTGCCAGCAGCTTAACTCCTCTACTAGCGGGGGTCTATTTCAATGAGCAGTTCTTC

V gene: TRBV19
clone size: many
D gene: TRBD1
J gene: TRBJ1-2
CDR3 protein: CASSSAGTGYGYTF
CDR3 DNA: TGTGCCAGTAGTTCCGCCGGGACAGGGTATGGCTACACCTTC

V gene: TRBV14
clone size: many
D gene: TRBD1
J gene: TRBJ2-4
CDR3 protein: CASSQEGGLAKNIQYF
CDR3 DNA: TGTGCCAGCAGCCAAGAAGGGGGCTTAGCCAAAAACATTCAGTACTTC

V gene: TRBV19
clone size: many
D gene: .
J gene: TRBJ1-5
CDR3 protein: CASNMDAYNSNQPQHF
CDR3 DNA: TGTGCCAGTAACATGGATGCCTACAATAGCAATCAGCCCCAGCATTTT

V gene: TRBV19
clone size: many
D gene: .
J gene: TRBJ2-1
CDR3 protein: CASSIGGVGPEQFF
CDR3 DNA: TGTGCCAGTAGTATCGGAGGTGTCGGGCCCGAGCAGTTCTTC

V gene: TRBV12-3/TRBV12-4
clone size: few
D gene: .
J gene: TRBJ2-3
CDR3 protein: CASRPAEGRTDTQYF
CDR3 DNA: TGTGCCAGCCGTCCTGCGGAGGGCCGCACAGATACGCAGTATTTT

V gene: TRBV27
clone size: .
D gene: .
J gene: TRBJ1-6
CDR3 protein: CASSLSGANSPLHF
CDR3 DNA: TGTGCCAGCAGTTTATCCGGGGCGAATTCACCCCTCCACTTT

V gene: TRBV20-1
clone size: many
D gene: .
J gene: TRBJ1-1
CDR3 protein: CSAPDTTGTEAFF
CDR3 DNA: TGCAGTGCGCCGGACACCACTGGGACTGAAGCTTTCTTT

V gene: TRBV7-8
clone size: many
D gene: .
J gene: TRBJ1-1
CDR3 protein: CASSQREGTTLKAFF
CDR3 DNA: TGTGCCAGCAGCCAACGTGAGGGGACAACACTGAAGGCTTTCTTT

V gene: TRBV29-1
clone size: many
D gene: .
J gene: TRBJ1-1
CDR3 protein: CTSARNTEAFF
CDR3 DNA: TGCACCTCCGCCAGGAACACTGAAGCTTTCTTT

V gene: TRBV29-1
clone size: many
D gene: TRBD1
J gene: TRBJ1-2
CDR3 protein: CSVESPGQVYGYTF
CDR3 DNA: TGCAGCGTTGAGTCACCGGGACAGGTTTATGGCTACACCTTC

V gene: TRBV6-5
clone size: many
D gene: .
J gene: TRBJ1-1
CDR3 protein: CATLRGTEAFF
CDR3 DNA: TGTGCCACCTTAAGAGGCACTGAAGCTTTCTTT

V gene: TRBV3-1
clone size: many
D gene: .
J gene: TRBJ1-2
CDR3 protein: CASSQLFRGFFNYGYTF
CDR3 DNA: TGTGCCAGCAGCCAACTCTTCCGCGGGTTCTTTAACTATGGCTACACCTTC